Here is one T cell receptor beta chain with its context. The sample is drawn from a study of blood T cell repertoires in COVID-19. Study in general: Acute-phase and convalescent COVID-19 samples originated in the United States, Italy and Spain. T cells, B-cell-depleted T cells, or PBMCs supplied cDNA or gDNA.

Original methodology: Amplification with reference gene primers provided the estimates of nucleated cell counts. Profiling relied on immunoSEQ multiplex PCR, and the TCRdb table lists in-frame clones only, not all of them. That table is the source of V, J and clone size, and D and trimming were worked out from the DNA. The sample records tens of thousands of clones, about 80% being singletons. Trimming took 3 bases from V and 5 from J; bases not matched to a gene: 8. The germline CDR1 and CDR2 sequences are SGHTA and FQGNSA. The CDR3 runs 15 residues. During active infection, Seattle patients enrolled and were then monitored through disease.

The sample taken for sequencing was peripheral blood. The V gene is TRBV7-2, the J gene TRBJ2-3; 7 bases are shared with TRBD1. The sequence derives from a man aged 25-45 years with COVID-19, enrolled during active disease. The CDR3 spells CASSLVARGLDTQYF. The DNA for the CDR3 is TGTGCCAGCAGCTTGGTAGCGAGGGGGCTAGATACGCAGTATTTT.